A single TCR beta chain is shown here with its context. This specimen comes from a study of blood T cell repertoires in COVID-19. About the research overall: Nucleic acid was either cDNA or gDNA, and it came from T cells, B-cell-depleted T cells, or PBMCs.

In the authors' methods: How many nucleated cells were present was estimated from reference gene primer amplification. Profiling relied on immunoSEQ multiplex PCR, and the TCRdb table lists in-frame clones only, not all of them. Clone size and the V and J calls come from that table; the DNA yielded D and trimming. The profile covers 65,000 to 75,000 clones, with roughly nine tenths appearing a single time and roughly 4.4% taken by the ten largest. The sample comprised peripheral blood. This clonotype originated in a man aged 50-59 years with active COVID-19.

CDR3 loop: CASSIVGTYPNTEAFF. DNA of the CDR3: TGTGCCAGTAGTATAGTAGGGACATACCCGAACACTGAAGCTTTCTTT. The rearrangement uses TRBV19 and TRBJ1-1; possible D gene TRBD1, 6 bases. This CDR3 is built from 16 residues. Per the germline V gene, CDR1 is LNHDA and CDR2 is SQIVND (reference sequence). V shed 1 base and J shed 1 base, with 13 bases lying between them.